Reported below is one T cell receptor beta chain. Its specificity is not known. This specimen belongs to a study of beta chain features in type 1 diabetes. Germline values: CDR1 KGHSH, CDR2 LQKENI. CDR3 length equals 16 residues. Trimming cost V 2 bases and J 4 bases, with 15 bases left between them. Points from the study as a whole: The similarity of naive, central memory and Treg TCRB repertoires appeared greater among patients than among healthy donors. Moderate but significant shortening of TCRB CDR3s was recorded in all four CD4+ subsets from Type 1 diabetes patients. Patients with type 1 diabetes showed fewer VDJ junction insertions and more deletions. Researchers cautioned that cDNA sequencing could over-represent cells with high TCR expression.

The study reverse transcribed the entire isolated RNA, so it sequenced expressed TCRB transcripts. Sequencing used immunoSEQ multiplex PCR; TCRdb keeps in-frame clones, though not all of them. The data show over 150,000 clones, with about 8% seen just once and 0.94% held by the top ten. The sequence came from a woman between 35 and 50 years old with type 1 diabetes. Sequencing was done on a sample of central memory CD4+ T cells from blood. V and J are TRBV18 and TRBJ1-3; possibly TRBD1 for D (5 bases). The CDR3 bases are TGTGCCAGCTCACCAGAAGGGGCGTCTTCCGGAAACACCATATATTTT. Translation gives CASSPEGASSGNTIYF. Full variable domain (rest looked up from reference TRBV18 and TRBJ1-3): NAGVMQNPRHLVRRRGQEARLRCSPMKGHSHVYWYRQLPEEGLKFMVYLQKENIIDESGMPKERFSAEFPKEGPSILRIQQVVRGDSAAYFCASSPEGASSGNTIYFGEGSWLTVV.